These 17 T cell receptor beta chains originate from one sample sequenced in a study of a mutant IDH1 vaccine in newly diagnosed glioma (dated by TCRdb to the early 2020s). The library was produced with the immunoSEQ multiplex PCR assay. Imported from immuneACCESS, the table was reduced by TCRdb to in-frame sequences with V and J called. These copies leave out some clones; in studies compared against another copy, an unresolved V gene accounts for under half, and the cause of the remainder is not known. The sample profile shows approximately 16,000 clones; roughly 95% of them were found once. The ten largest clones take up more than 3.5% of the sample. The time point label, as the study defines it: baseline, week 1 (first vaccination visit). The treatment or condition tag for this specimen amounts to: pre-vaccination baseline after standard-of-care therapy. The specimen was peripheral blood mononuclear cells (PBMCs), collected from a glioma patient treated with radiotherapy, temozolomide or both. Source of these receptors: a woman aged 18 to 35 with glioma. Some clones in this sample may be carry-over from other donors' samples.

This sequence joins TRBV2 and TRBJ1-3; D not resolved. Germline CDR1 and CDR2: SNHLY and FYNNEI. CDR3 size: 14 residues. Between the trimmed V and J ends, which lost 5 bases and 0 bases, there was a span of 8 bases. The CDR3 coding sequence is TGTGCCAGCAGTCACTCAGCCTCTGGAAACACCATATATTTT. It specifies CASSHSASGNTIYF.

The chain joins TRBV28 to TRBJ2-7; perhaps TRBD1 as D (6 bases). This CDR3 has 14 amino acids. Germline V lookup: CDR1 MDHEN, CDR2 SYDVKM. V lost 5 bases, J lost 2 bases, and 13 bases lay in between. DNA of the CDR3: TGTGCCAGCAGTACCGGGACACGGACCTACGAGCAGTACTTC. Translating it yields CASSTGTRTYEQYF.

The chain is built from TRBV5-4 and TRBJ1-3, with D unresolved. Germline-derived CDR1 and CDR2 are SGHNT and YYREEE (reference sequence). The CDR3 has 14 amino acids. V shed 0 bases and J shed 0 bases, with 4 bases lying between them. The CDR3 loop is CASSLDRSGNTIYF. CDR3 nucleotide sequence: TGTGCCAGCAGCTTGGACCGCTCTGGAAACACCATATATTTT.

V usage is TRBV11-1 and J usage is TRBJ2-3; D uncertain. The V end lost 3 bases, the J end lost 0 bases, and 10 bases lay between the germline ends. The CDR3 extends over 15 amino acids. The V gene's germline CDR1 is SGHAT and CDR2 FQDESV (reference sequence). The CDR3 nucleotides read TGTGCCAGCAGCTTGGAGACAATTAGCACAGATACGCAGTATTTT. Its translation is CASSLETISTDTQYF.

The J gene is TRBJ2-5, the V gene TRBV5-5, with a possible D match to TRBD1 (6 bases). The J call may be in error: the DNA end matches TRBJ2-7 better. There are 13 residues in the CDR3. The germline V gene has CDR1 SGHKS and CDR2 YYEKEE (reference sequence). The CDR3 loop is CASSLLQGPEQYF. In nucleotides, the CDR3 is TGTGCCAGCAGCTTGCTACAGGGTCCCGAGCAGTACTTC.

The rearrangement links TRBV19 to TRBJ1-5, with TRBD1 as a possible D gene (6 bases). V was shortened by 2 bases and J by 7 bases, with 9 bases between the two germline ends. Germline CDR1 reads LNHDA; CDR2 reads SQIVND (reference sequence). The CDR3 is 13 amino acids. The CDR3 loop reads CASSITGRQPQHF. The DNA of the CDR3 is TGTGCCAGTAGTATAACAGGGAGGCAGCCCCAGCATTTT.

As DNA, the CDR3 is TGTGCCAGCAGCTTGGGAGGGAGAGAACGAGGCTATGGCTACACCTTC. Its protein product is CASSLGGRERGYGYTF. This rearrangement joins TRBV5-4 to TRBJ1-2; D remains unclear. CDR1 is SGHNT, CDR2 YYREEE, per germline (reference sequence). V was cut by 0 bases and J by 4 bases, with 16 bases left in between. CDR3 length equals 16 residues.

The CDR3 coding sequence is TGTGCCTGGAGTAGGGCGGGGGGAGATGAGCAGTTCTTC. Amino acids: CAWSRAGGDEQFF. The chain employs TRBV30 and TRBJ2-1; 8 bases match TRBD2. Germline V gene data show CDR1 as GTSNPN and CDR2 as SVGIG (reference sequence). The V gene end was trimmed by 2 bases and the J gene end by 8 bases; junction bases not matched to a gene: 5. This CDR3 has 13 residues.

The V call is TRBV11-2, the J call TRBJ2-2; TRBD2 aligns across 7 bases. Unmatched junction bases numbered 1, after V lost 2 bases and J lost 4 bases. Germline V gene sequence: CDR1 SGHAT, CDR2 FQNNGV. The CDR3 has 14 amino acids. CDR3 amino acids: CASSLSGITGELFF. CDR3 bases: TGTGCCAGCAGCTTAAGCGGGATCACCGGGGAGCTGTTTTTT.

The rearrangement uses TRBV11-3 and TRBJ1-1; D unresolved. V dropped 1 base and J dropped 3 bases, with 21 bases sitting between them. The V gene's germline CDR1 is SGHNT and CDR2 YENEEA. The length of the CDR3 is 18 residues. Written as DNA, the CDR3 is TGTGCCAGCAGCTTAGTTGGCAGTACTCTACTCGGGGACACTGAAGCTTTCTTT. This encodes CASSLVGSTLLGDTEAFF.

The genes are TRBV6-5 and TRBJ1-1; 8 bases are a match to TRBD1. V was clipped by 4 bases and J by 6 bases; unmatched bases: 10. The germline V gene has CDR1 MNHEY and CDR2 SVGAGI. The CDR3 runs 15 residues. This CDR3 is CASSSPGTGDPEAFF. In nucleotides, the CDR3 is TGTGCCAGCAGTTCCCCCGGGACAGGTGATCCTGAAGCTTTCTTT.

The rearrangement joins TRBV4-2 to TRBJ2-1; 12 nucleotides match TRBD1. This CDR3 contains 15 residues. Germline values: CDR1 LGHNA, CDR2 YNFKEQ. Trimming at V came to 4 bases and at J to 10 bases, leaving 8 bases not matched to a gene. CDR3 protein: CASSPPGQGAREQFF. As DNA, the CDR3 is TGTGCCAGCAGCCCGCCGGGACAGGGGGCTCGGGAGCAGTTCTTC.

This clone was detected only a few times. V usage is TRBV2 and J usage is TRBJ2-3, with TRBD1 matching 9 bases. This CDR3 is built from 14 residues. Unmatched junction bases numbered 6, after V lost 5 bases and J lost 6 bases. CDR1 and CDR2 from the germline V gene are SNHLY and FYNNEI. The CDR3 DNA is TGTGCCAGCAGTTTCGGGACAGGGTCCGATACGCAGTATTTT. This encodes CASSFGTGSDTQYF.

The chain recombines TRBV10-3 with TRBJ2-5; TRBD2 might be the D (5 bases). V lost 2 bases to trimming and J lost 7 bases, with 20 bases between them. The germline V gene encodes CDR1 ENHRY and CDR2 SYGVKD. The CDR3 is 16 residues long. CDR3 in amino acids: CAISEPGVGPGSTQYF. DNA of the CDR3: TGTGCCATCAGTGAGCCCGGGGTGGGCCCCGGCTCGACCCAGTACTTC.

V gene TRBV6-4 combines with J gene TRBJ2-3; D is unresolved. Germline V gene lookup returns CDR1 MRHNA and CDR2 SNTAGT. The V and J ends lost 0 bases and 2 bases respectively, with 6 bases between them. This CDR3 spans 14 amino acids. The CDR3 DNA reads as TGTGCCAGCAGTGACTCACCTCTCACAGATACGCAGTATTTT. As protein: CASSDSPLTDTQYF.

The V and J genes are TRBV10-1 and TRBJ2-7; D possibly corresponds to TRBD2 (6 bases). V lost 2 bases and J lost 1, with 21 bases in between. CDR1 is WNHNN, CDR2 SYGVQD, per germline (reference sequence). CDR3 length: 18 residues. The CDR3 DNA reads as TGCGCCAGCAGTGAGGATCCGTTTGTCGGGGGATGTTCCTACGAGCAGTACTTC. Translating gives CASSEDPFVGGCSYEQYF.

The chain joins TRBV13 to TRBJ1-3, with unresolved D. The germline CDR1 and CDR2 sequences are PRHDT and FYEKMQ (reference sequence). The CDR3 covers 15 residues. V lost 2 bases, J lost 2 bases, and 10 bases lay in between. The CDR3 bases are TGTGCCAGCAGCTTATTTCGGGATACTGGAAACACCATATATTTT. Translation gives CASSLFRDTGNTIYF.